This TCR beta chain derives from a study of blood T cell repertoires in COVID-19. The overall study: COVID-19 samples, acute and convalescent, were from the United States, Italy and Spain.

Trimming took off 0 bases at V and 3 bases at J, with 12 bases between the two ends. CDR3 length: 15 amino acids. Germline V gene data show CDR1 as LNHNV and CDR2 as YYDKDF (reference sequence). This clone was observed a single time. Assay: immunoSEQ multiplex PCR; the TCRdb copy retains only in-frame clones and omits some. The data show roughly 170,000 clones, around 74% seen once. Sequenced input: peripheral blood. This rearrangement joins TRBV15 to TRBJ2-7, with a weak D call TRBD2 (6 bases). This clonotype was obtained from a woman of 80 years or more with acute or convalescent COVID-19. The CDR3, as DNA: TGTGCCACCAGCAGAGATCGGGAGCGGGTCTACGAGCAGTACTTC. It is translated as CATSRDRERVYEQYF.